Sequencing of this T cell receptor beta chain was carried out in a study of radiotherapy plus CTLA-4 blockade in lung cancer (dated by TCRdb to 2017 to 2018). About the investigation overall: Among the enrolled patients, 15% to 20% had an objective response, and 31% reached disease control. The paper as a whole reports these results and caveats: Early dynamic changes in blood T cell clones, together with increased serum interferon-beta after radiation, were reported as the strongest predictors of response. After treatment with radiotherapy and ipilimumab, TCR clones that originated in tumors expanded in peripheral blood.

In this study, focal radiation therapy paired with CTLA-4 blockade (ipilimumab) was tested in patients who had chemo-refractory metastatic non-small-cell lung cancer. Points on this clone: Its antigen remains undetermined. The input lacks base qualities; no much larger clone sits a single base away.

To prepare the library, the immunoSEQ multiplex PCR assay was applied. TCRdb limited this immuneACCESS table to in-frame rearrangements with V and J called. A share of clones is missing; checked studies link under half to unresolved V genes, and the rest is unexplained. The sample table shows 45,000 to 55,000 clones, and approximately 86% are seen once. The leading ten clones occupy 15% to 20% of the sample. The sequencing here drew on peripheral blood, taken from a patient treated with radiotherapy plus ipilimumab. The clonotype was recovered from a human donor with non-small cell lung cancer that progressed on radiotherapy plus ipilimumab. Some clones in this sample may be carry-over from other donors' samples.

For the CDR3, the sequence is CASSSAGGFETQYF. The nucleotide sequence reads TGTGCCAGCAGCTCTGCAGGGGGGTTCGAGACCCAGTACTTC. The chain is assembled from TRBV27 and TRBJ2-5, with a weak D call of TRBD1 (7 bases match). Per the germline V gene (reference sequence), MNHEY is the CDR1 and SMNVEV is the CDR2. V lost 6 bases and J lost 5 bases; the stretch between them is 16 bases long. The CDR3 numbers 14 residues from cysteine through phenylalanine. The retained sequence is limited to the CDR3, 42 bases, with the frame set at the first base.